The next 8 T cell receptor beta chains were all read from a single sample in a study of blood T cells in healthy people across ages. A second PCR of about 6 to 12 cycles used a sample-barcoded 5' primer and a J-beta primer mix. Each CDR3 protein is one row after TCRdb ran MiXCR on the 5' RACE reads. The sample has 700,000 to 900,000 distinct CDR3 sequences, roughly 24% seen once. Another study also made use of these data, one on T cells of mothers and their children.

Sequencing used blood. These receptor sequences come from a boy younger than 18 in good health.

The CDR3 reads CAGSLSPGGGNTIYF. The CDR3 DNA reads TGTGCCGGCTCCCTATCTCCCGGAGGTGGAAACACCATATATTTT. The gene calls are TRBV7-6 and TRBJ1-3; D call uncertain. V lost 11 bases and J 3 bases, leaving 20 bases between the germline ends. Germline V gene data show CDR1 as SGHVS and CDR2 as FNYEAQ. CDR3 length: 15 residues. The full variable domain, its missing parts supplied by reference TRBV7-6 and TRBJ1-3, is GAGVSQSPRYKVTKRGQDVALRCDPISGHVSLYWYRQALGQGPEFLTYFNYEAQQDKSGLPNDRFSAERPEGSISTLTIQRTEQRDSAMYRCAGSLSPGGGNTIYFGEGSWLTVV.

The chain has TRBV9 and TRBJ2-3; D may be TRBD2 (5 bases). Trimming pared 2 bases from V and 5 bases from J, leaving 12 bases between. This CDR3 spans 14 amino acids. In germline, CDR1 is SGDLS, CDR2 YYNGEE. The DNA of the CDR3 is TGTGCCAGCAGCGTCGAGGGTTGGGTAGATACGCAGTATTTT. The encoded protein is CASSVEGWVDTQYF.

The chain couples TRBV7-6 to TRBJ2-5, with unresolved D. Germline assignment: CDR1 SGHVS and CDR2 FNYEAQ. This CDR3 spans 14 amino acids. Trimming shortened V by 5 bases and J by 4 bases, and 14 bases separated the two germline ends. The CDR3 reads CASSLFGRPETQYF. The CDR3 DNA is TGTGCCAGCAGCCTTTTTGGACGTCCAGAGACCCAGTACTTC.

The CDR3 loop is CASTDLSLQETQYF. The CDR3 DNA reads TGCGCCAGCACTGACTTGTCCCTTCAAGAGACCCAGTACTTC. The rearrangement joins TRBV5-1 to TRBJ2-5; no firm D call. The CDR3 loop spans 14 amino acids. V was clipped by 6 bases and J by 2 bases, with 14 bases between them. Germline lookup yields CDR1 SGHRS and CDR2 YFSETQ.

This clonotype came up a few times. CDR3 region: CASRWGSGYTF. The CDR3 DNA reads as TGTGCCAGCCGATGGGGGTCTGGCTACACCTTC. V and J are TRBV6-6 and TRBJ1-2, with a possible D match to TRBD1 (5 bases). V lost 8 bases and J 7 bases, leaving 11 bases between the germline ends. CDR3 length: 11 residues. CDR1 and CDR2 (germline): MNHNY, SVGAGI (reference sequence).

The V call is TRBV12-3 or TRBV12-4, the J call TRBJ2-5; 13 bases align to TRBD2. V was pared by 6 bases and J by 7 bases, with 2 bases of the junction left unmatched. This CDR3 contains 13 residues. The chain's CDR3 is CASRRTSGRTQYF. Written as DNA, the CDR3 is TGTGCCAGCAGGAGGACTAGCGGGAGGACCCAGTACTTC.

This clonotype was seen only a few times. This rearrangement joins TRBV5-1 to TRBJ2-5; 8 nucleotides agree with TRBD2. Germline CDR1 and CDR2: SGHRS and YFSETQ. The CDR3 totals 15 residues. V lost 4 bases, J lost 0 bases, and 5 bases stayed unmatched. In nucleotides, the CDR3 is TGCGCCAGCAGCGTGGGACTAGGAGACCAAGAGACCCAGTACTTC. It translates to CASSVGLGDQETQYF. Supplemented by reference TRBV5-1 and TRBJ2-5, the full variable domain reads KAGVTQTPRYLIKTRGQQVTLSCSPISGHRSVSWYQQTPGQGLQFLFEYFSETQRNKGNFPGRFSGRQFSNSRSEMNVSTLELGDSALYLCASSVGLGDQETQYFGPGTRLLVL.

This clonotype has a handful of counts. J is TRBJ1-1 and V is TRBV12-3 or TRBV12-4; D remains unclear. Trimming stripped 6 bases from V and 4 bases from J, with 12 bases between. The CDR3 has 13 amino acids. This CDR3 reads CASSPQEGTEAFF. The CDR3 DNA follows: TGTGCCAGCAGCCCCCAGGAGGGCACTGAAGCTTTCTTT.